Included here is one T cell receptor (beta chain) sequence, with context. Its matching antigen is unknown. The data stem from a study of monozygotic twins with inflammatory bowel disease. This CDR3 has 13 residues. CDR1 and CDR2 (germline): SQVTM, ANQGSEA. Researchers used template switching to add UMIs featuring a 6-nucleotide sample barcode. After re-calling the 5' RACE reads, TCRdb lists one entry per CDR3 protein, DNA absent. In total, the table holds 150,000 or so distinct CDR3 sequences. Overall study findings and caveats: Fewer shared clonotypes with others were found in IBD patients than in healthy twins, especially with disease activity.

Sequencing was done on a sample of blood. The receptor was derived from a human donor with ulcerative colitis or Crohn's disease, or a healthy co-twin of an affected twin (not recorded which). This chain joins TRBV29-1 and TRBJ1-2. The CDR3 region is CSVQPSWDYGYTF.